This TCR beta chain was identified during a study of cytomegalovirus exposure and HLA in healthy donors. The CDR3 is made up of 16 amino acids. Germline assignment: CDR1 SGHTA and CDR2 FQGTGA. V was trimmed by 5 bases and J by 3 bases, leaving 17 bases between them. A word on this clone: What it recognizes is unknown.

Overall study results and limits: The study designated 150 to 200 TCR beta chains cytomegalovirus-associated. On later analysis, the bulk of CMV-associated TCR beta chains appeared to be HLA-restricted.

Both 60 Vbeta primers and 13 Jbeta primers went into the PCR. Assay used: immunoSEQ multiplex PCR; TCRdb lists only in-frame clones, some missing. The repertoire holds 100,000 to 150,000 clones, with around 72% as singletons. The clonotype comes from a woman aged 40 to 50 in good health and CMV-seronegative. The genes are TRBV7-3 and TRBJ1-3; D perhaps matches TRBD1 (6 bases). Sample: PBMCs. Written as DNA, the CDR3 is TGTGCCAGCAGCCCCGCGGGGGCCAGGGGTGGAAACACCATATATTTT. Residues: CASSPAGARGGNTIYF.